Each of the 9 T cell receptor beta chains below was sequenced from the same sample in a study of T cell clonotyping in hematopoietic cell transplantation. Time point: recipient sample about 28 days before transplant, after cytoreduction. The protocol was immunoSEQ multiplex PCR, while the TCRdb copy is restricted to in-frame clones and leaves out a portion. The data contain about 36,000 clones, 90% to 95% of them seen just once; the ten biggest clones take up around 1.5%. The source material was peripheral blood mononuclear cells, sampled before stem cell transplant. These receptor sequences come from a man in his forties or fifties with chronic myeloid leukemia. Some clones in this sample may be carry-over from other donors' samples.

This chain connects TRBV9 to TRBJ2-3; D possibly corresponds to TRBD2 (6 bases). From germline, CDR1 is SGDLS and CDR2 YYNGEE. V lost 3 bases, J lost 2 bases, and 13 bases lay in between. The CDR3 has 15 amino acids. The CDR3 here is CASSALGGYTDTQYF. The CDR3, as DNA: TGTGCCAGCAGCGCCCTGGGGGGATACACAGATACGCAGTATTTT.

This chain connects TRBV30 to TRBJ1-6; weak D call: TRBD1 (5 bases). CDR1 is GTSNPN, CDR2 SVGIG, per germline (reference sequence). CDR3 length equals 13 residues. V lost 5 bases and J 8 bases, leaving 13 bases between the germline ends. The CDR3 reads CAWGGVQYSPLHF. The CDR3 nucleotides are TGTGCCTGGGGGGGAGTTCAATATTCACCCCTCCACTTT. The variable domain in full, completed from reference TRBV30 and TRBJ1-6, reads SQTIHQWPATLVQPVGSPLSLECTVEGTSNPNLYWYRQAAGRGLQLLFYSVGIGQISSEVPQNLSASRPQDRQFILSSKKLLLSDSGFYLCAWGGVQYSPLHFGNGTRLTVT.

In DNA form, the CDR3 reads TGTGCCAGCAGCTCCATACAGGGGATAGGGTATGGCTACACCTTC. Translated: CASSSIQGIGYGYTF. V is TRBV7-2 and J is TRBJ1-2, with TRBD1 matching over 7 bases. There are 15 residues in the CDR3. With V trimmed by 4 bases and J by 5 bases, 10 bases remained unmatched. Germline CDR1 SGHTA, CDR2 FQGNSA.

The chain is built from TRBV4-1 and TRBJ2-7; the D call may be TRBD1 or TRBD2 (5 bases each). From germline, CDR1 is MGHRA and CDR2 YSYEKL. V gave up 8 bases and J gave up 5 bases, with 16 bases separating them. This CDR3 region has 13 residues. CDR3 in amino acids: CASSEPRDHEQYF. The CDR3 nucleotides are TGCGCCAGCTCCGAACCCAGGGACCACGAGCAGTACTTC.

The chain carries TRBV2 and TRBJ2-7; 10 bases fit TRBD1. CDR1 and CDR2 (germline): SNHLY, FYNNEI. CDR3 length: 20 residues. With 6 bases clipped from V and 2 bases from J, the junction kept 22 bases outside the gene matches. The CDR3 spells CASRTPGQGDSSNRPYEQYF. DNA for the CDR3: TGTGCCAGCAGGACGCCCGGACAGGGGGACTCTTCGAATCGCCCCTACGAGCAGTACTTC.

The chain has TRBV19 and TRBJ1-5; 8 nucleotides line up with TRBD1. The V gene end was trimmed by 3 bases and the J gene end by 7 bases; junction bases not matched to a gene: 2. Germline assignment: CDR1 LNHDA and CDR2 SQIVND (reference sequence). CDR3 length equals 13 residues. CDR3 protein: CASSMTGEQPQHF. The CDR3 DNA is TGTGCCAGTAGTATGACAGGGGAACAGCCCCAGCATTTT.

J is TRBJ2-5 and V is TRBV19; D remains ambiguous. The V and J ends lost 6 bases and 2 bases respectively, with 10 bases between them. CDR3 length: 13 amino acids. Looked up from germline, CDR1 is LNHDA and CDR2 is SQIVND (reference sequence). The CDR3 region is CASRGFGQETQYF. CDR3 in DNA: TGTGCCAGTAGGGGCTTTGGGCAAGAGACCCAGTACTTC.

This clone was counted once. The J gene is TRBJ1-2, the V gene TRBV28; D is ambiguous. Looked up from germline, CDR1 is MDHEN and CDR2 is SYDVKM. This CDR3 contains 19 residues. Trimming removed 10 bases at V and 0 bases at J, with 30 bases between. The CDR3 DNA is TGTGCCATCTGGAGACAAGAAGTTATGGGCAGCGGATCTAACTATGGCTACACCTTC. Translating it yields CAIWRQEVMGSGSNYGYTF.

V gene TRBV21-1 combines with J gene TRBJ1-1. TRBV21-1 is annotated as a pseudogene. This CDR3 contains 13 residues. The CDR3, as DNA: TGTGCCAGCGAAAGAGGGGGGTGCACTGAAGCTTTCTTT. It codes for CASERGGCTEAFF.